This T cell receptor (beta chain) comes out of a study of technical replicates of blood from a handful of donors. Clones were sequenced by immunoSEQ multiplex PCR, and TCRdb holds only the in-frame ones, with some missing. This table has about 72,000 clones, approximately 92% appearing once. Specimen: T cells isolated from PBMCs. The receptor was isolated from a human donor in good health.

CDR3: CASSGGDRVVDTEAFF. CDR3 DNA sequence: TGTGCCAGCAGCGGCGGGGACAGGGTGGTGGACACTGAAGCTTTCTTT. This chain joins TRBV9 and TRBJ1-1; 9 nucleotides line up with TRBD1. V was clipped by 3 bases and J by 3 bases; unmatched bases: 9. In germline, CDR1 is SGDLS, CDR2 YYNGEE. The CDR3 runs to 16 residues.